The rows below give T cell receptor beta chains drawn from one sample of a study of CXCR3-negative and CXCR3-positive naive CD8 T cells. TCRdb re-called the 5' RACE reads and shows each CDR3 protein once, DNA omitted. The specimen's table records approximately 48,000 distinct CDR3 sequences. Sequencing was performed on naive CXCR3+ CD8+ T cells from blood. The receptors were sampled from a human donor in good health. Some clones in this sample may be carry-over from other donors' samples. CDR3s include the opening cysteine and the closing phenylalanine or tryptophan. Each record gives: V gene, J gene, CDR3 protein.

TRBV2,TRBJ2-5,CASRGTGETQYF
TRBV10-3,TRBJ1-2,CAISGPDNYGYTF
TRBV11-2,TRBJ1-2,CASSVGTGNYGYTF
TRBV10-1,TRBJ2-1,CASQKGVGDDEQFF
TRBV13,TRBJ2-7,CASSSVRGGEQYF
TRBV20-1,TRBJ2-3,CSASGISDTQYF
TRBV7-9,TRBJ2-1,CASSPGGANEQFF
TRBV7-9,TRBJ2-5,CASSLGLAGEETQYF
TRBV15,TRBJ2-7,CATSVDRTTYEQYF
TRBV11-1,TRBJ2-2,CASSTGTVGTGELFF
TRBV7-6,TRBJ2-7,CASSGQNSGEQYF
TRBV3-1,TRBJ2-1,CASSQKLPDEQFF
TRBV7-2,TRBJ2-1,CASSLGGVVDPGEQLF
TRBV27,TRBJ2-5,CASRDLVLPATQYF
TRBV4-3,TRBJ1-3,CASSQDYRGPMDTIYF
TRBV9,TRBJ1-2,CASSVEAHLYGYTF
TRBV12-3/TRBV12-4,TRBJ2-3,CASYPVGLGSADTQYF
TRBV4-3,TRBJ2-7,CASSLVRTGAYEQYF
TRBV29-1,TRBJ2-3,CSVWFPDAGRGDTQYF
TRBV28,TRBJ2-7,CASSFQAGEQYF
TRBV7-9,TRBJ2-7,CATSGILGEQYF
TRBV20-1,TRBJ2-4,CSARKKSGAQDIQYF
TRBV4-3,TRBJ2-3,CASSRTSGGATDTQYF
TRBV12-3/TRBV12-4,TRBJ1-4,CASGLRVTGGNEKLFF
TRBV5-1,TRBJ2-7,CASSLGGVEQYF
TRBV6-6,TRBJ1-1,CASSPAVFHTEAFF
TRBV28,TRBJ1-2,CASSLVAGLGLDYGYTF
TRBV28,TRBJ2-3,CASSSRTGGTDTQYF
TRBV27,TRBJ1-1,CASSISTGVTGAFF
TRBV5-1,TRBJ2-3,CASSPVSAFTDTQYF
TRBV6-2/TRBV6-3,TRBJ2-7,CASSYSKAAGGSYEQYF
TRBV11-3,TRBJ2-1,CASGLEGLSPYNEQFF
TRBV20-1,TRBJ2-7,CSATMTGQVDYEQYF
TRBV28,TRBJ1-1,CASSFPTDRWNTEAFF
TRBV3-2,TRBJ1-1,CASSHFREGEAFF
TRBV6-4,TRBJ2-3,CASSETGIEADTQYF
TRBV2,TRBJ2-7,CASSPLRPGQESSYEQYF
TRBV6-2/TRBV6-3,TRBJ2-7,CASSPGTGLSSYEQYF
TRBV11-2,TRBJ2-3,CASRHPFGQVVDTQYF
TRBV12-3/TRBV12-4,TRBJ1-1,CASSSRTGEDTEAFF
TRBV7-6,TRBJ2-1,CASSFAAGGLYNEQFF